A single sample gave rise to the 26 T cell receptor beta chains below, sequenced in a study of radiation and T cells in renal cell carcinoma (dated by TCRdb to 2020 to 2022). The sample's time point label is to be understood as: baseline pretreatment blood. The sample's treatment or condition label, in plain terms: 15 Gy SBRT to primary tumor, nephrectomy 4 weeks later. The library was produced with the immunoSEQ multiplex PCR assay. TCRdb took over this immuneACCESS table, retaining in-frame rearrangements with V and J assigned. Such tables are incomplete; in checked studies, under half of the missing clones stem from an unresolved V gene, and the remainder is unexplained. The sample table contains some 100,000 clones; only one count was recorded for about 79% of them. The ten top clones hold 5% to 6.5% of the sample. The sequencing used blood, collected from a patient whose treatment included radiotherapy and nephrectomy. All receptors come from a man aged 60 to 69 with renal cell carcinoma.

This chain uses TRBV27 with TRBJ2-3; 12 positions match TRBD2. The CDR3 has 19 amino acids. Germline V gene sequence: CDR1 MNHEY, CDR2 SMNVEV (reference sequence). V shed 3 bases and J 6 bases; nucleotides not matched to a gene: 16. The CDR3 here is CASSFRGLAGGPETDTQYF. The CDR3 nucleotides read TGTGCCAGCAGTTTCCGGGGGCTAGCGGGAGGGCCTGAAACCGATACGCAGTATTTT.

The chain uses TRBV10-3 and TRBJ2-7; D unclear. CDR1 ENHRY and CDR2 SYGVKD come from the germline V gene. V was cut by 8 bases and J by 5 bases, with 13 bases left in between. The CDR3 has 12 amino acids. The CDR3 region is CAIALLGDEQYF. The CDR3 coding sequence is TGTGCCATCGCGTTGTTGGGTGACGAGCAGTACTTC.

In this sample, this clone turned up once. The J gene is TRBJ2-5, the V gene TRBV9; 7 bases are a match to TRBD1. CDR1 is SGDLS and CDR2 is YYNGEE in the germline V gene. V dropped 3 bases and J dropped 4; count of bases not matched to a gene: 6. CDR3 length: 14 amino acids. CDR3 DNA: TGTGCCAGCAGCGCTGGGACAGCCCCAGAGACCCAGTACTTC. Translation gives CASSAGTAPETQYF.

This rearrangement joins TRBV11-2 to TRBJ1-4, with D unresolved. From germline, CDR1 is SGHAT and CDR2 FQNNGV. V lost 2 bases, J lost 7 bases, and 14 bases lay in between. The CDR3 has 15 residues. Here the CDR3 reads CASSLSTWAGEKLFF. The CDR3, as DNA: TGTGCCAGCAGCTTAAGTACTTGGGCAGGTGAAAAACTGTTTTTT.

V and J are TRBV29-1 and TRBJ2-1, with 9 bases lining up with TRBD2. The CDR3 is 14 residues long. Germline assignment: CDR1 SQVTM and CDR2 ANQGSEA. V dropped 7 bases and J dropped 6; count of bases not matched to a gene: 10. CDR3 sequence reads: CSAPNSGSSNEQFF. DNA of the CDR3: TGCAGCGCACCAAATAGCGGGAGTTCCAATGAGCAGTTCTTC.

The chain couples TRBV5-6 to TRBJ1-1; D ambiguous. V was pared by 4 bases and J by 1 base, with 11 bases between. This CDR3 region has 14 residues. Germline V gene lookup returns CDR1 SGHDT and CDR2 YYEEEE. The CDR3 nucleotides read TGTGCCAGCAGCCTTCTAGGGAGGAACACTGAAGCTTTCTTT. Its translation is CASSLLGRNTEAFF.

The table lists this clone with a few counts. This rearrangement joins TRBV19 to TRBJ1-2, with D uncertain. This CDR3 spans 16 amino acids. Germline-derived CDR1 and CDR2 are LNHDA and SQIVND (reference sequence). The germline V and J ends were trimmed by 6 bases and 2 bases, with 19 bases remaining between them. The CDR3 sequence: CASSLVGARINYGYTF. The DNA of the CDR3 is TGTGCCAGTAGCCTCGTGGGAGCGCGCATAAACTATGGCTACACCTTC. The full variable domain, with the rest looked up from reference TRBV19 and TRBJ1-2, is DGGITQSPKYLFRKEGQNVTLSCEQNLNHDAMYWYRQDPGQGLRLIYYSQIVNDFQKGDIAEGYSVSREKKESFPLTVTSAQKNPTAFYLCASSLVGARINYGYTFGSGTRLTVV.

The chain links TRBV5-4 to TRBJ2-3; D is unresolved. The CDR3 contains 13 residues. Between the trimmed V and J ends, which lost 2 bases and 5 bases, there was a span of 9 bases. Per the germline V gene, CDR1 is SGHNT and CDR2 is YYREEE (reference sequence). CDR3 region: CASSLPPRDTQYF. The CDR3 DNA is TGTGCCAGCAGCTTACCGCCCAGAGATACGCAGTATTTT. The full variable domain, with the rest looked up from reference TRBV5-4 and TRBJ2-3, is ETGVTQSPTHLIKTRGQQVTLRCSSQSGHNTVSWYQQALGQGPQFIFQYYREEENGRGNFPPRFSGLQFPNYSSELNVNALELDDSALYLCASSLPPRDTQYFGPGTRLTVL.

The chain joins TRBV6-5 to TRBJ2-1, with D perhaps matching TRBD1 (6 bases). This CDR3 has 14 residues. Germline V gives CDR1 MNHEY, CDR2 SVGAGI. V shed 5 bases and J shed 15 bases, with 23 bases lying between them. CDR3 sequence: CASSPWDGTKGGFF. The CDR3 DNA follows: TGTGCCAGCAGTCCTTGGGACGGCACAAAAGGGGGGTTCTTC.

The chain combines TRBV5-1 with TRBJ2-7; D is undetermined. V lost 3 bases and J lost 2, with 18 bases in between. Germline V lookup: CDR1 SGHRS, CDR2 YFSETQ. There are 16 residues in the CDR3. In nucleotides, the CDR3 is TGCGCCAGCAGCTCCTCCGGTCACCAAGGCCCCTACGAGCAGTACTTC. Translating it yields CASSSSGHQGPYEQYF.

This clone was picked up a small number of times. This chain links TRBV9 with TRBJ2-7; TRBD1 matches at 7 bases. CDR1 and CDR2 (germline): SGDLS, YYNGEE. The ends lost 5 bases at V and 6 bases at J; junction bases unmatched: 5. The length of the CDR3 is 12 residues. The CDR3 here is CASSGPGGEQYF. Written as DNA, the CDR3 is TGTGCCAGCAGTGGTCCAGGGGGCGAGCAGTACTTC.

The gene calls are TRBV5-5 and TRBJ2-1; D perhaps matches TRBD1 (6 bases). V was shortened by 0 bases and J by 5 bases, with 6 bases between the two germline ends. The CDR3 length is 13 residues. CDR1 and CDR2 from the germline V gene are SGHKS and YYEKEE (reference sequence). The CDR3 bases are TGTGCCAGCAGCTTGGGGACAGACAATGAGCAGTTCTTC. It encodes CASSLGTDNEQFF.

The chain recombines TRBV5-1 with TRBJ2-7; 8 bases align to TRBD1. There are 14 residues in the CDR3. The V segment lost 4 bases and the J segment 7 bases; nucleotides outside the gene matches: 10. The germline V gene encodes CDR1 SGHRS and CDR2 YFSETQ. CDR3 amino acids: CASSPRTGSREQYF. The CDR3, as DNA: TGCGCCAGCAGCCCCCGGACAGGGTCGCGTGAGCAGTACTTC. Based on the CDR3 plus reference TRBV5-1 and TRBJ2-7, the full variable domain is KAGVTQTPRYLIKTRGQQVTLSCSPISGHRSVSWYQQTPGQGLQFLFEYFSETQRNKGNFPGRFSGRQFSNSRSEMNVSTLELGDSALYLCASSPRTGSREQYFGPGTRLTVT.

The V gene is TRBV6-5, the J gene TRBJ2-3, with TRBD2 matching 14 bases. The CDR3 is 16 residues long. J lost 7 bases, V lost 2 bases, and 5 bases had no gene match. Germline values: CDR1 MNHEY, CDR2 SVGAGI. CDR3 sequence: CASSYVRTSGRNTQYF. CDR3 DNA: TGTGCCAGCAGTTACGTTCGGACTAGCGGGAGGAATACGCAGTATTTT.

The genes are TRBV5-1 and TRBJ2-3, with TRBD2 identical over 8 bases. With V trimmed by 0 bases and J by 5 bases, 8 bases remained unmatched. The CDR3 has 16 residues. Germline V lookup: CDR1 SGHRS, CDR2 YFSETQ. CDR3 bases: TGCGCCAGCAGCTTGGAGCCGGGACTAGTTGTAGATACGCAGTATTTT. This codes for CASSLEPGLVVDTQYF.

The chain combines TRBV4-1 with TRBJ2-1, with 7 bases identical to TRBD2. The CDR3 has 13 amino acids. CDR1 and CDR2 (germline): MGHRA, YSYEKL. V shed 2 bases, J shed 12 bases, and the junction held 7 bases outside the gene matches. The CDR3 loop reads CASSQREGLRQFF. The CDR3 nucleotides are TGCGCCAGCAGCCAAAGGGAGGGTTTAAGGCAGTTCTTC.

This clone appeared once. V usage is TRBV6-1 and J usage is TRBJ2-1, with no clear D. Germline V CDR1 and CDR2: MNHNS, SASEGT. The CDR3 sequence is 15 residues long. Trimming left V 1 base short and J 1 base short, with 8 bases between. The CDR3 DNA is TGTGCCAGCAGTGAAGAATGGGGATCCTACAATGAGCAGTTCTTC. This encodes CASSEEWGSYNEQFF.

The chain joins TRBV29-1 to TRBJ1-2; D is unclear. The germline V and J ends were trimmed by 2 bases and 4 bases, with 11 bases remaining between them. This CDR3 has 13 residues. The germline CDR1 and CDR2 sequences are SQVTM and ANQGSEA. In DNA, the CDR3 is TGCAGCGTTGAACAGCTGGAAGCCTATGGCTACACCTTC. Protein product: CSVEQLEAYGYTF.

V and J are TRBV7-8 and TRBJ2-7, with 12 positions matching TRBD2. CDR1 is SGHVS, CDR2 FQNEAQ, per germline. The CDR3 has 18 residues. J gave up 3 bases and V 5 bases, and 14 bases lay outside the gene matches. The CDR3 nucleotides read TGTGCCAGCAGCCCCCCTCTGAGGACTAGCGGGATTTACTACGAGCAGTACTTC. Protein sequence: CASSPPLRTSGIYYEQYF.

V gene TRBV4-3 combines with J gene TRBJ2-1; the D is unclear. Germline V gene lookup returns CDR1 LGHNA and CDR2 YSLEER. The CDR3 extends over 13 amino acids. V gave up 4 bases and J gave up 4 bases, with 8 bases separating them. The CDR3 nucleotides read TGCGCCAGCAGCCGACGACTTTACAATGAGCAGTTCTTC. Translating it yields CASSRRLYNEQFF.

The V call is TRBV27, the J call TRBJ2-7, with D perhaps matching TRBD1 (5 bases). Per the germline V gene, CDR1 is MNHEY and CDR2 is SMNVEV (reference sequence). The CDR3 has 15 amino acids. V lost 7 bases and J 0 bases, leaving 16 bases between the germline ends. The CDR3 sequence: CASTRQLGNSYEQYF. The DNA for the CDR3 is TGTGCCAGCACTAGACAGCTCGGCAACTCCTACGAGCAGTACTTC.

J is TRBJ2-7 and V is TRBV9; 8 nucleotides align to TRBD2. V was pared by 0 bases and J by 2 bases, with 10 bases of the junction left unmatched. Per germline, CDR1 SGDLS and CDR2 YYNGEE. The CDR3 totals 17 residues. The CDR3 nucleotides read TGTGCCAGCAGCGTAGGGCTAGCGGGCGTACAAACCTACGAGCAGTACTTC. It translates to CASSVGLAGVQTYEQYF.

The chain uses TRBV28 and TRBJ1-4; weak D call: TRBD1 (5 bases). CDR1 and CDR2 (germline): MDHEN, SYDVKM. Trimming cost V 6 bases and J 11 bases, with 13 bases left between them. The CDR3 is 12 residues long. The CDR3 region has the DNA TGTGCCAGCAGGGGCCCCGGGGGGAAACTGTTTTTT. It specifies CASRGPGGKLFF. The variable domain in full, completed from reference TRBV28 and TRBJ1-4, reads DVKVTQSSRYLVKRTGEKVFLECVQDMDHENMFWYRQDPGLGLRLIYFSYDVKMKEKGDIPEGYSVSREKKERFSLILESASTNQTSMYLCASRGPGGKLFFGSGTQLSVL.

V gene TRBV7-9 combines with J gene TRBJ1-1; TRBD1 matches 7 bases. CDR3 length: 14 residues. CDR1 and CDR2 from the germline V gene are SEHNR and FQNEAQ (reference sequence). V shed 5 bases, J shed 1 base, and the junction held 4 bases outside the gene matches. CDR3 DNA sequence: TGTGCCAGCAGCCCCCAGGGGGGGAACACTGAAGCTTTCTTT. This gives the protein CASSPQGGNTEAFF.

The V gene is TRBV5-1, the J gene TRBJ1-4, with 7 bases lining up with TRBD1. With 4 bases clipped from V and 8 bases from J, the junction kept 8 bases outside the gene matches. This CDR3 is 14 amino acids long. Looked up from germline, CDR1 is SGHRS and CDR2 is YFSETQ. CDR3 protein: CASSQRQGKEKLFF. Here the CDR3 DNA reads TGCGCCAGCAGCCAAAGACAGGGTAAAGAAAAACTGTTTTTT.

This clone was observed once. The CDR3 nucleotides read TGTGCCTGGATTCGAGGGAGGGATACGCAGTATTTT. Translation: CAWIRGRDTQYF. The chain uses TRBV30 and TRBJ2-3; weak D call: TRBD2 (6 bases). V lost 4 bases and J lost 6, with 11 bases in between. The CDR3 runs to 12 residues. Germline V gene sequence: CDR1 GTSNPN, CDR2 SVGIG (reference sequence).